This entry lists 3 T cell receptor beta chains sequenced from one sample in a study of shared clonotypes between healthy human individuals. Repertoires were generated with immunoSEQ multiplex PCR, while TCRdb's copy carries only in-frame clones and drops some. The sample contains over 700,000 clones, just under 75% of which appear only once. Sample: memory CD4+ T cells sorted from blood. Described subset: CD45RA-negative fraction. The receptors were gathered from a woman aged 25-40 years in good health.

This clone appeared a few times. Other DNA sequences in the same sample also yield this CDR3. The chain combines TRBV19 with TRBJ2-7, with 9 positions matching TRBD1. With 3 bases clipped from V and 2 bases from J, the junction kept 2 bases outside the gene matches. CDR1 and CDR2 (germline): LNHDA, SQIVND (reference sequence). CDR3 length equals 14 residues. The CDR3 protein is CASSIGTGPYEQYF. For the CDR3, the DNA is TGTGCCAGTAGTATTGGGACAGGGCCCTACGAGCAGTACTTC.

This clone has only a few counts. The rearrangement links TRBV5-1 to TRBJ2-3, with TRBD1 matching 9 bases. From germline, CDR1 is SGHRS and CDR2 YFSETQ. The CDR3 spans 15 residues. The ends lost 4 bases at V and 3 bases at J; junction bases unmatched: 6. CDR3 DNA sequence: TGCGCCAGCAGCCGGGACAGGGAGATGACAGATACGCAGTATTTT. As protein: CASSRDREMTDTQYF.

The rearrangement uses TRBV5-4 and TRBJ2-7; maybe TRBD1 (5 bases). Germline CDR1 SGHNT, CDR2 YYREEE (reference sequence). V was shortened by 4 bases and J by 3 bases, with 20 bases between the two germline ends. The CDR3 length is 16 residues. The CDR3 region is CASSAAGWGRNYEQYF. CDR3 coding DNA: TGTGCCAGCAGCGCGGCTGGGTGGGGCAGAAACTACGAGCAGTACTTC.